This entry features one TCR beta chain sequence. Its antigen is unknown. It has no much larger one-base neighbor in the sample; base qualities were not kept. Libraries were constructed by the immunoSEQ multiplex PCR assay. Rearranged TCR beta chain sequences were amplified with the hsTCRB Kit following the manufacturer's protocol. An Illumina MiSeq was used to sequence the TCRB libraries. In the original analysis: The proprietary platform of the kit vendor was used for demultiplexing, trimming and gene mapping. TCRdb took this table from immuneACCESS and kept in-frame rearrangements with V and J called. Such tables lack part of the clones; where checked against another copy, unresolved V genes explain under half of the gap, and the rest is unexplained. The V and J calls and clone size are taken from that table; D and trimming were inferred from the DNA. Within this sample are roughly 74,000 clones, with 70% to 90% of them counted one time only. Of the sample, approximately 2.3% falls within the top ten clones.

The data were obtained in a study of a mutant IDH1 vaccine in newly diagnosed glioma (dated by TCRdb to about 2021). Broadly, across the study: Patients received eight vaccinations in weeks 1, 3, 5, 7, 11, 15, 19 and 23, corresponding to visits V03 through V10. Vaccination was initiated 4-6 weeks after radiotherapy alone, or concurrently with temozolomide cycles in the chemotherapy-containing groups. The approximately 32 treated patients were approximately 60% male and around 40% female, with a mean age of approximately 40 years. Before enrollment, patients had received standard therapy of radiotherapy alone, temozolomide alone, or radiochemotherapy with temozolomide; most received the combination. Peripheral blood samples were drawn at six visits, namely V03 (baseline), V05, V07, V10, V12 and V13. Longitudinal TCRB deep sequencing was performed for fewer than 30 treated patients wherever samples were available for exploratory analyses. Points the paper makes about the study in general: Selection of PBMC samples for TCRB deep sequencing was based on availability. Pseudoprogression appeared unrelated to alterations in the top peripheral T cell clonotypes detected by TCRB sequencing. Across multiple MHC alleles, vaccine-induced immune responses were seen in around 94% of patients. It was noted by the authors that analyses of patient blood samples could not be reproduced owing to sample limitations.

Per the publication, the time point label means: week 23, last vaccination. Each vaccine dose was 300 ug of a 20-mer mutant IDH1 peptide in Montanide, given subcutaneously with topical imiquimod. The donors had newly diagnosed IDH1-mutant astrocytomas of WHO grade 3 or 4 that showed loss of nuclear ATRX. The samples were drawn from NOA16, a multicentre, single-arm, open-label phase I trial in Germany that tested a mutant IDH1 peptide vaccine in humans for the first time. Genomic DNA for TCRB sequencing was isolated from EDTA blood with the DNeasy Blood and Tissue Kit. The TCR originated in a man between 25 and 39 years old with glioma. Some clones in this sample may be carry-over from other donors' samples. The starting material was PBMCs, obtained from a glioma patient whose treatment included an IDH1 peptide vaccine.

In nucleotides, the sequence is TGTGCCAGCAGCGTAGGAGGGACAGGGGTGGACTCACCCCTCCACTTT. This sequence encodes CASSVGGTGVDSPLHF. The chain uses TRBV9 and TRBJ1-6; a stretch of 10 junction bases matches TRBD1. The germline V gene yields SGDLS for CDR1 and YYNGEE for CDR2. V lost 0 bases and J lost 10 bases, and the count of bases not matched to a germline gene is 7. Taken from cysteine to phenylalanine, the CDR3 has 16 residues. CDR3 DNA only is kept here, 48 bases in frame from base 1. The full variable domain, with segments outside the CDR3 supplied by the reference TRBV9 and TRBJ1-6 proteins, appears as DSGVTQTPKHLITATGQRVTLRCSPRSGDLSVYWYQQSLDQGLQFLIQYYNGEERAKGNILERFSAQQFPDLHSELNLSSLELGDSALYFCASSVGGTGVDSPLHFGNGTRLTVT.